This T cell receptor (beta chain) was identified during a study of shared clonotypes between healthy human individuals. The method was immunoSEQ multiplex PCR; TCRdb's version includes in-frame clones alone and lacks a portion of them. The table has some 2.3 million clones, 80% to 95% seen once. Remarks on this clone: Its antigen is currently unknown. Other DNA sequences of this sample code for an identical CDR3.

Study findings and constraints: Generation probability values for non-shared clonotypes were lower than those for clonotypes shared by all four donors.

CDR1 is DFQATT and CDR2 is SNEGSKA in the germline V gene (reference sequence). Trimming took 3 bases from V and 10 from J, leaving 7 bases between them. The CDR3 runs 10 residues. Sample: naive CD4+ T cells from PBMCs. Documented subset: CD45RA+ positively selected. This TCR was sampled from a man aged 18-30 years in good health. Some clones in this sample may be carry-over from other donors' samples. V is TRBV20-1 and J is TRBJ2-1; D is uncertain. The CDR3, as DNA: TGCAGTGCTAGTTTGCGGGAGCAGTTCTTC. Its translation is CSASLREQFF.